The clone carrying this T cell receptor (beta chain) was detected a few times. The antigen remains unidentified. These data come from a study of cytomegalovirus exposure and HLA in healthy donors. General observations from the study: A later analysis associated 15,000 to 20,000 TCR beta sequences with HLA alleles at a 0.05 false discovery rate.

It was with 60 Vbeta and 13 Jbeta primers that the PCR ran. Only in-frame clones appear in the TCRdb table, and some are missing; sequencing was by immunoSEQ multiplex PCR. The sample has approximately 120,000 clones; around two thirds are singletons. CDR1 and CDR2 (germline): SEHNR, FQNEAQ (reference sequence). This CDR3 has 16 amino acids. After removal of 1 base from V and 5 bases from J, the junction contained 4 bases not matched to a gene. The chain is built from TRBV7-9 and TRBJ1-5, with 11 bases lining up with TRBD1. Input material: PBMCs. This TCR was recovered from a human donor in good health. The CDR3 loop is CASSLVGTGGDQPQHF. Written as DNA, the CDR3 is TGTGCCAGCAGCTTAGTGGGGACAGGGGGAGATCAGCCCCAGCATTTT.